The clone carrying this TCR beta chain was observed a handful of times. The data derive from a study of technical replicates of blood from a handful of donors. Trimming removed 2 bases at V and 3 bases at J, with 8 bases between. Germline values: CDR1 SGHRS, CDR2 YFSETQ. The CDR3 has 13 residues. Sequencing used immunoSEQ multiplex PCR; TCRdb keeps in-frame clones, though not all of them. This sample has tens of thousands of clones, with around 92% found just once. The chain recombines TRBV5-1 with TRBJ1-2, with D perhaps TRBD1 (5 bases). This clonotype was sampled from a human donor in good health. Some clones in this sample may be carry-over from other donors' samples. Sequencing was performed on T cells isolated from PBMCs. The DNA of the CDR3 is TGCGCCAGCAGCTTCTCCAGGGACTATGGCTACACCTTC. Residues: CASSFSRDYGYTF.